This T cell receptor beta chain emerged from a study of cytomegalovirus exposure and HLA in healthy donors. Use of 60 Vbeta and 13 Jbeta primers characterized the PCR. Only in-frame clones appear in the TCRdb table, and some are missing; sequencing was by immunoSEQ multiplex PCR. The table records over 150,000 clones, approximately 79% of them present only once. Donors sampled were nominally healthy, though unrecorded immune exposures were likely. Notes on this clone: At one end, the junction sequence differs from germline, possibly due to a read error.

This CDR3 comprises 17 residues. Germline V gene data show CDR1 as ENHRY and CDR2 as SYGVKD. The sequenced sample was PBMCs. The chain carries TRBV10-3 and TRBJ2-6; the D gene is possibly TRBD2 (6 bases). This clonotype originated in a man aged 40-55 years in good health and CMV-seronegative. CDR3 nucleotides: TGTGCCATCAGTGAGTCGGGGGGAGTCTCTGGGGCCAACGGCCTGACTTTC. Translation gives CAISESGGVSGANGLTF.